This T cell receptor (beta chain) was identified during a study of CD4+ T cells in melanoma. Findings and caveats of the study: Diverse differentiation states were reported for melanoma neoantigen-specific CD4+ T cells.

Per the germline V gene, CDR1 is SGHRS and CDR2 is YFSETQ. The CDR3 consists of 15 residues. The V and J ends lost 3 bases and 0 bases respectively, with 10 bases between them. With respect to this clone: Its antigen is undetermined.

Assay used: immunoSEQ multiplex PCR; TCRdb lists only in-frame clones, some missing. The sample lists about 10,000 clones, around 67% occurring once. The gene calls are TRBV5-1 and TRBJ1-3; no firm D call. The clonotype originates from a human donor with melanoma. The sample consisted of cells from a culture (not recorded whether cultured in vitro). The CDR3 DNA reads TGCGCCAGCAGCTCGGACGGTAACTCTGGAAACACCATATATTTT. Translation gives CASSSDGNSGNTIYF. The whole variable domain, remainder taken from reference TRBV5-1 and TRBJ1-3, is KAGVTQTPRYLIKTRGQQVTLSCSPISGHRSVSWYQQTPGQGLQFLFEYFSETQRNKGNFPGRFSGRQFSNSRSEMNVSTLELGDSALYLCASSSDGNSGNTIYFGEGSWLTVV.